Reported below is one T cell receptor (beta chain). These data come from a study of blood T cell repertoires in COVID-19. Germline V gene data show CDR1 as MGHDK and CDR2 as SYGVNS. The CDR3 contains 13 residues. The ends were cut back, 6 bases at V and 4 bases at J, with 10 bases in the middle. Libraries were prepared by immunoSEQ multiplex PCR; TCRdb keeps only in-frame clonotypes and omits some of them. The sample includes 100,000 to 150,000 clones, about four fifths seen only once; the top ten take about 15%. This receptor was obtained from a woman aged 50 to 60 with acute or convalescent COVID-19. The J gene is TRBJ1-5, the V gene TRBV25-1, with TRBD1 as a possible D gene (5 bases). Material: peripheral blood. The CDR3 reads CASSSQGNQPQHF. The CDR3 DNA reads TGTGCCAGCAGCAGCCAGGGTAATCAGCCCCAGCATTTT. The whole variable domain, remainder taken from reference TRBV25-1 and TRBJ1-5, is EADIYQTPRYLVIGTGKKITLECSQTMGHDKMYWYQQDPGMELHLIHYSYGVNSTEKGDLSSESTVSRIRTEHFPLTLESARPSHTSQYLCASSSQGNQPQHFGDGTRLSIL.